This T cell receptor (beta chain) emerged from a study of blood T cell repertoires in COVID-19. Study at large: Collection of acute and convalescent COVID-19 samples took place in the United States, Italy and Spain.

Germline CDR1 MNHEY, CDR2 SVGAGI. The CDR3 totals 15 residues. Trimming left V 2 bases short and J 5 bases short, with 15 bases between. Original handling: The assay estimated nucleated cells by amplifying reference gene primers. Only in-frame clones appear in the TCRdb table, and some are missing; sequencing was by immunoSEQ multiplex PCR. The V and J calls and the clone size are those of that table, but D and trimming were determined from the DNA. In the table there are about 130,000 clones, approximately 81% of which are singletons. The J gene is TRBJ1-2, the V gene TRBV6-5; perhaps TRBD1 as D (6 bases). The sequence came from a man aged 55 to 70 with acute or convalescent COVID-19. Specimen: peripheral blood. CDR3 residues: CASSYSHRASYGYTF. CDR3 DNA sequence: TGTGCCAGCAGTTACAGTCACAGGGCTTCTTATGGCTACACCTTC.